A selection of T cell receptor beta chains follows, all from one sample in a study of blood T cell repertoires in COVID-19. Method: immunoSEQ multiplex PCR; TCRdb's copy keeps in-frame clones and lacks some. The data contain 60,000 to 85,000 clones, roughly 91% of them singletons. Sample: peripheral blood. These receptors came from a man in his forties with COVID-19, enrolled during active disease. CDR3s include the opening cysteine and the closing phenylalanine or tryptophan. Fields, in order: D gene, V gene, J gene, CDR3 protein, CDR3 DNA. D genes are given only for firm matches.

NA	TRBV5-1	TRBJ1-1	CASSLEGGNYVEAFF	TGCGCCAGCAGCTTAGAAGGAGGGAACTACGTTGAAGCTTTCTTT
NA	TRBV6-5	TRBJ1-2	CASISGLYYGYTF	TGTGCCAGCATTTCAGGGCTCTACTATGGCTACACCTTC
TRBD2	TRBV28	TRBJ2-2	CASISGGDANTGELFF	TGTGCCAGCATATCCGGGGGGGACGCGAACACCGGGGAGCTGTTTTTT
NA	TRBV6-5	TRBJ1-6	CASSYMDTNSPLHF	TGTGCCAGCAGTTACATGGACACAAATTCACCCCTCCACTTT
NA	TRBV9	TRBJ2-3	CASRRGGESTDTQYF	TGTGCCAGCAGGAGGGGCGGGGAAAGCACAGATACGCAGTATTTT
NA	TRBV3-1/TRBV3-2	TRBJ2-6	CASSKHGLSGANVLTF	TGTGCCAGCAGCAAGCACGGACTCTCTGGGGCCAACGTCCTGACTTTC
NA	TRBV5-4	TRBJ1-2	CASSAPGRTPYTF	TGTGCCAGCAGCGCCCCCGGGAGGACTCCCTACACCTTC
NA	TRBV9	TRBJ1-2	CASSVAGTGGYTF	TGTGCCAGCAGCGTAGCAGGGACTGGGGGCTACACCTTC
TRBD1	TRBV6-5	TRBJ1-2	CASSPGTGEYGYTF	TGTGCCAGCAGCCCCGGGACAGGGGAGTATGGCTACACCTTC
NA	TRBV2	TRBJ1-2	CASSEDRRGYGYTF	TGTGCCAGCAGTGAAGACCGGAGGGGCTATGGCTACACCTTC